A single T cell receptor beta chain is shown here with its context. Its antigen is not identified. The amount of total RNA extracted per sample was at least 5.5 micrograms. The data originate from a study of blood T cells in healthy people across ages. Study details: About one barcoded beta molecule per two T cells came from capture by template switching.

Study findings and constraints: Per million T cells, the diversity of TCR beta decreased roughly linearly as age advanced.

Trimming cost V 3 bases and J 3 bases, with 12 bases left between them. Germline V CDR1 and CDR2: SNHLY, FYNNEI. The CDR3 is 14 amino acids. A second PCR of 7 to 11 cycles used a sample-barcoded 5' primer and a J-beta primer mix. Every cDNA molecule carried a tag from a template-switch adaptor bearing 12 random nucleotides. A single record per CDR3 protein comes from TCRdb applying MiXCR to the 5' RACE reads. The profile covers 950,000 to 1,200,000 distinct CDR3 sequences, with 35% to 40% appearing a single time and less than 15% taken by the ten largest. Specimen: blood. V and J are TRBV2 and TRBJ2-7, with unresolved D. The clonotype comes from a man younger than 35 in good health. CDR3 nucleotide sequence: TGTGCCAGCAGTGAGTTGCAGAGTAGCTACGAGCAGTACTTC. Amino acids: CASSELQSSYEQYF. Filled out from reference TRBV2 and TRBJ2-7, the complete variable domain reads EPEVTQTPSHQVTQMGQEVILRCVPISNHLYFYWYRQILGQKVEFLVSFYNNEISEKSEIFDDQFSVERPDGSNFTLKIRSTKLEDSAMYFCASSELQSSYEQYFGPGTRLTVT.